A single T cell receptor beta chain is shown here with its context. Original methodology: Out-of-frame sequences were removed, leaving a few million distinct TCRbeta sequences. Profiling relied on immunoSEQ multiplex PCR, and the TCRdb table lists in-frame clones only, not all of them. V and J calls and clone size come straight from that table; D and trimming were deduced from the DNA. The sample contains about 50,000 clones, 65% to 85% of which appear only once. The data stem from a study of memory CD4+ T cells and cytomegalovirus serostatus. The sort gate was single viable CD3+CD4+CD8-CD45RO+ cells for memory CD4+ T cells. Donors' CMV status reflects serum IgG against pp150, pp28, p38, p52. The V gene lost 3 bases and the J gene lost 6 bases, with 14 bases spanning the gap. This CDR3 comprises 14 residues. The V gene's germline CDR1 is PRHDT and CDR2 FYEKMQ (reference sequence).

This chain uses TRBV13 with TRBJ1-2; D is possibly TRBD1 (5 bases). The receptor's source is an adult in good health and CMV-seronegative. Sequencing was performed on memory CD4+ T cells from blood. CDR3: CASSFHQGKNGYTF. DNA of the CDR3: TGTGCCAGCAGCTTCCACCAGGGTAAGAATGGCTACACCTTC.